This T cell receptor beta chain was identified in a study of technical replicates of blood from a few donors. TCRdb's table, derived via immunoSEQ multiplex PCR, lists solely in-frame clones and lacks some. The sample lists about 75,000 clones, 91% seen once, with 0.37% in the top ten. In this sample, this clone turned up once. This receptor was obtained from a human donor in good health. Some clones in this sample may be carry-over from other donors' samples. Sequencing input: T cells isolated from PBMCs.

The CDR3 nucleotides are TGTGCCAGCAGCCCCACGGCGGGATGGAAAGAGACCCAGTACTTC. Residues: CASSPTAGWKETQYF. This chain connects TRBV7-7 to TRBJ2-5; D is possibly TRBD2 (6 bases). This CDR3 contains 15 residues. The germline V and J ends were trimmed by 5 bases and 3 bases, with 16 bases remaining between them. CDR1 SSHAT and CDR2 FNYEAQ come from the germline V gene (reference sequence). Full variable domain (remainder filled in from reference TRBV7-7 and TRBJ2-5): GAGVSQSPRYKVTKRGQDVTLRCDPISSHATLYWYQQALGQGPEFLTYFNYEAQPDKSGLPSDRFSAERPEGSISTLTIQRTEQRDSAMYRCASSPTAGWKETQYFGPGTRLLVL.